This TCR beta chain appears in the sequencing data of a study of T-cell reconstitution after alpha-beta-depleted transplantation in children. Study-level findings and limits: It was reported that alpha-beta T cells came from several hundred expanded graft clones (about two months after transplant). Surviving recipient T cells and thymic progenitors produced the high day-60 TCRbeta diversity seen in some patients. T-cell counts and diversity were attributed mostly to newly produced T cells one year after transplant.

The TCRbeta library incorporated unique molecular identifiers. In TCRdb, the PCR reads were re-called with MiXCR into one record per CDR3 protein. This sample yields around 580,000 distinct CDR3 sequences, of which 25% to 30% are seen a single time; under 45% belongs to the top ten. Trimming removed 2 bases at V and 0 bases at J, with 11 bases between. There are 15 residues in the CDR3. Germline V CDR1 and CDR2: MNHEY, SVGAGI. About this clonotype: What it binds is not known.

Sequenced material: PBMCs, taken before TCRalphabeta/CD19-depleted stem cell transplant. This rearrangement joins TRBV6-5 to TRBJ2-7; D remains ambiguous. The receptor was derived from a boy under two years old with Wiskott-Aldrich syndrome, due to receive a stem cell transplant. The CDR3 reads CASSYTTSSSYEQYF. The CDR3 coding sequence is TGTGCCAGCAGTTACACCACGTCTAGCTCCTACGAGCAGTACTTC.